This TCR beta chain was documented in a study of a mutant IDH1 vaccine in newly diagnosed glioma. In the study overall: Weeks 1, 3, 5, 7, 11, 15, 19 and 23 were when patients received their eight vaccinations. In some groups vaccination began 4-6 weeks post-radiotherapy; others received it with temozolomide. Study-wide results and limits: Apparently unrelated to pseudoprogression were changes in the top peripheral T cell clonotypes. Immune responses induced by the vaccine were seen in 93.3% of patients, spanning multiple MHC alleles.

Assay used: immunoSEQ multiplex PCR; TCRdb lists only in-frame clones, some missing. The sample comprises over 30,000 clones, 55% to 60% of which are singletons, and approximately 10% rests with the top ten. Points on this clone: Its antigen is not identified.

The CDR3 is 13 amino acids. Trimming stripped 6 bases from V and 7 bases from J, with 13 bases between. CDR1 and CDR2 (germline): LGHNT, FRNRAP. Time point: week 5, during vaccination. The content of each vaccine dose was 300 ug of mutant IDH1 20-mer peptide, and topical imiquimod accompanied it. The chain joins TRBV12-5 to TRBJ2-1, with D perhaps being TRBD1 or TRBD2 (6 bases each). The specimen was PBMCs, collected from a glioma patient whose treatment included an IDH1 peptide vaccine. The receptor's source is a woman aged 18-29 years with glioma. CDR3 amino acids: CASGNREDNEQFF. In DNA, the CDR3 is TGTGCTAGTGGAAACAGGGAGGATAATGAGCAGTTCTTC. Variable domain in full (rest from reference TRBV12-5 and TRBJ2-1): DARVTQTPRHKVTEMGQEVTMRCQPILGHNTVFWYRQTMMQGLELLAYFRNRAPLDDSGMPKDRFSAEMPDATLATLKIQPSEPRDSAVYFCASGNREDNEQFFGPGTRLTVL.